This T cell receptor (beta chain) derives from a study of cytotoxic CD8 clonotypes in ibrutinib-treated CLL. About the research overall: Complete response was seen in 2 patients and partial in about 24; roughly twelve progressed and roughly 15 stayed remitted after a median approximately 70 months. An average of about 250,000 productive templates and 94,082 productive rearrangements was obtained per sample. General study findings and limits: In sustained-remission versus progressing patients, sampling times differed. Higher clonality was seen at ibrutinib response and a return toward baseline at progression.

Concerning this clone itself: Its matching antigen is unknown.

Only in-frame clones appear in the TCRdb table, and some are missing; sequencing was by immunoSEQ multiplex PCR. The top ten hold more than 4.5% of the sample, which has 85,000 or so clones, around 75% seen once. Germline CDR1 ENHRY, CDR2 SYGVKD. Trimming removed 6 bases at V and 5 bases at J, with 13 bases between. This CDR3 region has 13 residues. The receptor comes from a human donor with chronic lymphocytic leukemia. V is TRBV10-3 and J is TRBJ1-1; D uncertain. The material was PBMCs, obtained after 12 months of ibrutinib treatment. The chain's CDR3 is CAIRTETWTEAFF. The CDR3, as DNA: TGTGCCATCAGGACTGAGACGTGGACTGAAGCTTTCTTT.